A selection of T cell receptor delta chains follows, all from one sample in a study of Vδ1+ human thymocytes. TCRdb re-called clones from the multiplex PCR reads via CATT. The sample shows about 25,000 delta-chain clones, approximately 30% of them seen only once. Sequenced sample: Vdelta1+ gamma-delta thymocytes from the thymus. All receptors derive from a boy younger than two who had congenital heart surgery. Each CDR3 is given with its conserved first and last residue. Each record gives: V gene, D gene, clone size, J gene, CDR3 protein, CDR3 DNA. The D gene is left open where the match is weak. The listing skips clone size in some rows; elsewhere it reads once, few, many or a size class.

v_call: TRDV1
d_call: NA
clone_size: NA
j_call: TRDJ1
cdr3_aa: CALGELVNSPHNGSVIPYTDKLIF
cdr3_nt: TGTGCTCTTGGGGAACTAGTGAATAGTCCTCACAATGGTTCGGTCATCCCGTACACCGATAAACTCATCTTT

v_call: TRDV1
d_call: TRDD3
clone_size: NA
j_call: TRDJ1
cdr3_aa: CALGDLPVLQTAGGYGKLIF
cdr3_nt: TGTGCTCTTGGGGACCTACCCGTCCTTCAGACGGCTGGGGGATATGGGAAACTCATCTTT

v_call: TRDV1
d_call: NA
clone_size: NA
j_call: TRDJ1
cdr3_aa: CALGEKEIPSYGFRLGDGPPTDKLIF
cdr3_nt: TGTGCTCTTGGGGAAAAAGAGATTCCTTCCTACGGGTTTCGACTGGGGGATGGCCCACCCACCGATAAACTCATCTTT

v_call: TRDV1
d_call: NA
clone_size: NA
j_call: TRDJ1
cdr3_aa: CALGEWGTGAKTPKPIF
cdr3_nt: NA

v_call: TRDV1
d_call: TRDD3
clone_size: few
j_call: TRDJ1
cdr3_aa: CALGGENTYLGDLYTDKLIF
cdr3_nt: TGTGCTCTTGGGGGAGAGAACACCTACCTGGGGGACCTATACACCGATAAACTCATCTTT

v_call: TRDV1
d_call: NA
clone_size: NA
j_call: TRDJ1
cdr3_aa: CALGECWGPSSPSWGTDKLIF
cdr3_nt: TGTGCTCTTGGGGAATGCTGGGGGCCTTCCTCTCCCTCCTGGGGGACCGATAAACTCATCTTT

v_call: TRDV1
d_call: TRDD3
clone_size: NA
j_call: TRDJ1
cdr3_aa: CALGENQPTGGQYTDKLIF
cdr3_nt: TGTGCTCTTGGGGAAAATCAACCTACTGGGGGCCAGTACACCGATAAACTCATCTTT

v_call: TRDV1
d_call: NA
clone_size: NA
j_call: TRDJ1
cdr3_aa: CALGELLSFSVIGRLVDTAGYTDKLIF
cdr3_nt: TGTGCTCTTGGGGAACTTTTATCTTTCTCGGTCATTGGCAGACTGGTGGATACTGCTGGCTACACCGATAAACTCATCTTT

v_call: TRDV1
d_call: TRDD3
clone_size: NA
j_call: TRDJ1
cdr3_aa: CALGELRFRSALGDTDKVIF
cdr3_nt: TGTGCTCTTGGGGAACTCAGGTTCCGGAGCGCGCTGGGGGATACTGATAAAGTCATCTTT

v_call: TRDV1
d_call: TRDD3
clone_size: many
j_call: TRDJ1
cdr3_aa: CALGEHWGIHKVIF
cdr3_nt: TGTGCTCTTGGGGAGCACTGGGGGATACATAAAGTCATCTTT

v_call: TRDV1
d_call: TRDD3
clone_size: NA
j_call: TRDJ1
cdr3_aa: CALGELGGLPANTGGFLSYTDKLIF
cdr3_nt: TGTGCTCTTGGGGAACTCGGGGGGCTCCCCGCAAATACTGGGGGATTCCTATCTTACACCGATAAACTCATCTTT

v_call: TRDV2
d_call: NA
clone_size: medium-sized
j_call: TRDJ1
cdr3_aa: CACVRVRTDKLIF
cdr3_nt: TGTGCCTGTGTACGTGTGAGAACCGATAAACTCATCTTT

v_call: TRDV1
d_call: TRDD3
clone_size: many
j_call: TRDJ1
cdr3_aa: CALGVGFPRVMGDSSRYTDKLIF
cdr3_nt: TGTGCTCTTGGGGTGGGCTTCCCGCGAGTTATGGGGGATTCGTCGAGGTACACCGATAAACTCATCTTT

v_call: TRDV1
d_call: TRDD3
clone_size: few
j_call: TRDJ1
cdr3_aa: CALGEPTLGDHTDKLIF
cdr3_nt: TGTGCTCTTGGGGAACCGACACTGGGGGACCACACCGATAAACTCATCTTT

v_call: TRDV1
d_call: NA
clone_size: NA
j_call: TRDJ1
cdr3_aa: CALGKGPNTDKLIF
cdr3_nt: TGTGCTCTTGGGAAGGGACCAAACACCGATAAACTCATCTTT

v_call: TRDV1
d_call: TRDD3
clone_size: NA
j_call: TRDJ1
cdr3_aa: CALGEVRGYPAYTDKRIF
cdr3_nt: TGTGCTCTTGGGGAAGTAAGGGGATACCCTGCGTACACCGATAAACGCATCTTT

v_call: TRDV1
d_call: NA
clone_size: few
j_call: TRDJ1
cdr3_aa: CALLLHRSGGRTDKLIF
cdr3_nt: TGTGCTCTTCTCCTACACCGGTCCGGGGGACGCACCGATAAACTCATCTTT

v_call: TRDV1
d_call: NA
clone_size: few
j_call: TRDJ1
cdr3_aa: CALGDWAASASLCCTDKLIF
cdr3_nt: TGTGCTCTTGGGGACTGGGCCGCATCGGCCTCCCTGTGTTGCACCGATAAACTCATCTTT

v_call: TRDV1
d_call: TRDD3
clone_size: NA
j_call: TRDJ1
cdr3_aa: CALGNYLPLGDKPLTDKLIF
cdr3_nt: TGTGCTCTTGGGAATTACCTACCCCTTGGGGATAAACCCTTAACCGATAAACTCATCTTT

v_call: TRAV29/DV5
d_call: TRDD2
clone_size: few
j_call: TRDJ1
cdr3_aa: CAASASYWWNTDKLIF
cdr3_nt: TGTGCAGCAAGCGCTTCCTACTGGTGGAACACCGATAAACTCATCTTT

v_call: TRDV1
d_call: TRDD3
clone_size: NA
j_call: TRDJ1
cdr3_aa: CALGDLPSPLTGAWRYTDKLIF
cdr3_nt: TGTGCTCTTGGGGATCTGCCTTCGCCACTTACTGGGGCTTGGAGGTACACCGATAAACTCATCTTT

v_call: TRDV1
d_call: NA
clone_size: NA
j_call: TRDJ1
cdr3_aa: CALGEPILGWYEEADKLIF
cdr3_nt: TGTGCTCTTGGGGAACCCATCCTTGGTTGGTACGAGGAGGCCGATAAACTCATCTTT

v_call: TRDV1
d_call: TRDD3
clone_size: NA
j_call: TRDJ1
cdr3_aa: CALGVLSPTLGEVRDKLIF
cdr3_nt: TGTGCTCTTGGGGTCCTATCTCCTACCCTGGGGGAAGTCAGAGATAAACTCATCTTT

v_call: TRDV1
d_call: NA
clone_size: NA
j_call: TRDJ1
cdr3_aa: CALGELYSYMTWGPDKLIF
cdr3_nt: TGTGCTCTTGGGGAACTGTACTCCTACATGACCTGGGGCCCCGATAAACTCATCTTT

v_call: TRDV1
d_call: TRDD3
clone_size: few
j_call: TRDJ1
cdr3_aa: CALGDSFRTRGDSYTDKLIF
cdr3_nt: TGTGCTCTTGGGGATTCCTTTCGGACCCGGGGGGATTCGTACACCGATAAACTCATCTTT

v_call: TRDV1
d_call: TRDD3
clone_size: many
j_call: TRDJ1
cdr3_aa: CALGGSMRDTTDKLIF
cdr3_nt: TGTGCTCTTGGGGGGTCCATGAGGGATACGACCGATAAACTCATCTTT

v_call: TRDV1
d_call: NA
clone_size: few
j_call: TRDJ1
cdr3_aa: CALGDAARGPRFDKLIF
cdr3_nt: TGTGCTCTTGGGGACGCCGCCCGGGGTCCGCGGTTCGATAAACTCATCTTT

v_call: TRDV1
d_call: TRDD3
clone_size: NA
j_call: TRDJ1
cdr3_aa: CALGNRPLRLGDRPDKLIF
cdr3_nt: TGTGCTCTTGGGAACCGGCCCTTGCGGCTGGGGGATAGACCCGATAAACTCATCTTT

v_call: TRDV1
d_call: NA
clone_size: NA
j_call: TRDJ1
cdr3_aa: CALGECWGLTDKLIF
cdr3_nt: TGTGCTCTTGGGGAGTGTTGGGGGTTAACCGATAAACTCATCTTT

v_call: TRDV1
d_call: NA
clone_size: NA
j_call: TRDJ1
cdr3_aa: CALGDGGGTPQEYTDKLIF
cdr3_nt: TGTGCTCTTGGGGACGGAGGGGGGACTCCCCAGGAGTACACCGATAAACTCATCTTT

v_call: TRDV2
d_call: NA
clone_size: many
j_call: TRDJ1
cdr3_aa: CACDAYWAGLYTDKLIF
cdr3_nt: TGTGCCTGTGACGCTTACTGGGCTGGACTATACACCGATAAACTCATCTTT

v_call: TRDV1
d_call: TRDD3
clone_size: NA
j_call: TRDJ1
cdr3_aa: CALGELLRATGGYLTDKLIF
cdr3_nt: TGTGCTCTTGGGGAACTCCTACGGGCTACTGGGGGATACCTCACCGATAAACTCATCTTT

v_call: TRDV1
d_call: TRDD3
clone_size: once
j_call: TRDJ1
cdr3_aa: CALGELGYRGIRGGTDKLIF
cdr3_nt: TGTGCTCTTGGGGAACTAGGGTATAGGGGGATACGCGGCGGCACCGATAAACTCATCTTT

v_call: TRDV1
d_call: NA
clone_size: many
j_call: TRDJ1
cdr3_aa: CALGDPDPPVVTDKLIF
cdr3_nt: TGTGCTCTTGGGGATCCCGACCCTCCGGTCGTCACCGATAAACTCATCTTT

v_call: TRDV1
d_call: TRDD3
clone_size: NA
j_call: TRDJ1
cdr3_aa: CALGESLTGGYGDCPYTDKLIF
cdr3_nt: TGTGCTCTTGGGGAATCCCTAACTGGGGGATACGGGGATTGTCCGTACACCGATAAACTCATCTTT

v_call: TRDV1
d_call: TRDD2
clone_size: NA
j_call: TRDJ1
cdr3_aa: CALGAPPYSFLRFSYATPDKLIF
cdr3_nt: TGTGCTCTTGGGGCCCCCCCTTATTCCTTCCTACGTTTCAGTTATGCGACTCCCGATAAACTCATCTTT

v_call: TRDV1
d_call: NA
clone_size: NA
j_call: TRDJ1
cdr3_aa: CALGKASYPYWGRRQYTDKLIF
cdr3_nt: TGTGCTCTTGGGAAGGCTTCCTACCCGTACTGGGGGAGACGCCAGTACACCGATAAACTCATCTTT

v_call: TRDV1
d_call: NA
clone_size: few
j_call: TRDJ1
cdr3_aa: CALGEESRTQGSGDDKLIF
cdr3_nt: TGTGCTCTTGGGGAAGAGTCCAGGACCCAGGGCTCCGGGGACGATAAACTCATCTTT

v_call: TRDV1
d_call: TRDD3
clone_size: NA
j_call: TRDJ1
cdr3_aa: CALGDSAFRGTGGIGGRLIVDWTDKLIF
cdr3_nt: TGTGCTCTTGGGGATTCTGCCTTCCGAGGTACTGGGGGGATTGGGGGTCGGTTGATTGTCGATTGGACCGATAAACTCATCTTT

v_call: TRDV1
d_call: TRDD3
clone_size: NA
j_call: TRDJ1
cdr3_aa: CALGPQGGDTRRYDKLIF
cdr3_nt: TGTGCTCTTGGGCCTCAAGGAGGGGATACGAGGAGATACGATAAACTCATCTTT

v_call: TRDV1
d_call: TRDD2
clone_size: NA
j_call: TRDJ1
cdr3_aa: CALGELGLPTLDWGYSTDKLIF
cdr3_nt: TGTGCTCTTGGGGAACTGGGCCTTCCTACGTTGGACTGGGGCTACAGCACCGATAAACTCATCTTT

v_call: TRDV1
d_call: TRDD3
clone_size: medium-sized
j_call: TRDJ1
cdr3_aa: CALGEPFTAPYWGTLYTDKLIF
cdr3_nt: TGTGCTCTTGGGGAACCCTTTACGGCCCCGTACTGGGGGACTTTGTACACCGATAAACTCATCTTT

v_call: TRDV1
d_call: TRDD3
clone_size: few
j_call: TRDJ1
cdr3_aa: CALGELEILTGDAPATDKLIF
cdr3_nt: TGTGCTCTTGGGGAACTAGAGATATTAACTGGGGATGCCCCGGCAACCGATAAACTCATCTTT